This T cell receptor beta chain was identified during a study of blood T cell repertoires in COVID-19. Study-wide context: COVID-19 samples collected from the United States, Italy and Spain covered acute and convalescent phases. Sources were T cells, B-cell-depleted T cells, or PBMCs; the material itself was cDNA or gDNA.

As processed by the authors: Nucleated cell counts were estimated from reference gene primer amplification. Sequenced by immunoSEQ multiplex PCR; TCRdb stores in-frame clones only, minus some. D and trimming come from the DNA, and the V and J calls and clone size come from that table. This table holds nearly 40,000 clones, 86% found once. Trimming removed 5 bases from V and 5 bases from J, with 16 bases in between. Germline-derived CDR1 and CDR2 are MNHEY and SVGEGT. This CDR3 contains 14 residues. The chain links TRBV6-2 or TRBV6-3 to TRBJ2-7; a possible D gene is TRBD1 (5 bases). This receptor was identified in a man aged 45-65 years in a cohort sampled during active COVID-19. The sample was peripheral blood. The CDR3 nucleotides read TGTGCCAGCAGTCATTCCCAGGGATTCCACGAGCAGTACTTC. Protein product: CASSHSQGFHEQYF.